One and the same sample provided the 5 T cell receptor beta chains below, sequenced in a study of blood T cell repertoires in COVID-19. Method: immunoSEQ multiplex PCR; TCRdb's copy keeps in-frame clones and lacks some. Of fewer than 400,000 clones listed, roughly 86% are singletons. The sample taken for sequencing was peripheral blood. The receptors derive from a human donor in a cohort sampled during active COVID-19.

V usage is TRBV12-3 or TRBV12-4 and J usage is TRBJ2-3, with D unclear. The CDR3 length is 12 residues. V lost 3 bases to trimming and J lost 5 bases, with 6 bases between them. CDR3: CASSFLIDTQYF. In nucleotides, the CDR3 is TGTGCCAGCAGTTTTCTTATAGATACGCAGTATTTT.

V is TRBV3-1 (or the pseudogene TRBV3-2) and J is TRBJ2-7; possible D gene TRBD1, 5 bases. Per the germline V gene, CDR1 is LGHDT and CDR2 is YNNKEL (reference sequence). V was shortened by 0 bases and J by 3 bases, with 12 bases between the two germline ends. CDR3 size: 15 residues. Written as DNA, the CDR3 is TGTGCCAGCAGCCAAGATTGGGTCAGGGTCTACGAGCAGTACTTC. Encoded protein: CASSQDWVRVYEQYF.

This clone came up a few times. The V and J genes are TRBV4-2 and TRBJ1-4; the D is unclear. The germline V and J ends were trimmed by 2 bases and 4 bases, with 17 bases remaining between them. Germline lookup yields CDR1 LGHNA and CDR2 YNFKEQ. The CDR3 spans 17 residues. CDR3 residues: CASSQPGVLSLNEKLFF. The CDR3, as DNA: TGTGCCAGCAGCCAACCGGGAGTTTTGTCCCTTAATGAAAAACTGTTTTTT.

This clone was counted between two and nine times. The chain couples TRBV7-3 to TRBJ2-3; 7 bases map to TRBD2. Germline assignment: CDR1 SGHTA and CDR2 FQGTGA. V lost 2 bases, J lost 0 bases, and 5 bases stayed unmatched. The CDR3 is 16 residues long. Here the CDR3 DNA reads TGTGCCAGCAGCTTATTGGGCGGGAGTAGCACAGATACGCAGTATTTT. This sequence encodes CASSLLGGSSTDTQYF.

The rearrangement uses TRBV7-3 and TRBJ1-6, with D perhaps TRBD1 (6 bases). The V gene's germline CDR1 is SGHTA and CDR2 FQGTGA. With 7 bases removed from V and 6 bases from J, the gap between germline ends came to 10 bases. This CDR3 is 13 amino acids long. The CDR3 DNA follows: TGTGCCAGCAAGCAGGGGCCTAATTCACCCCTCCACTTT. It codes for CASKQGPNSPLHF.